These 21 T cell receptor beta chains were sequenced from one sample in a study of cytomegalovirus exposure and HLA in healthy donors. The PCR contained 60 Vbeta and 13 Jbeta primers. TCRdb keeps only in-frame clones here, not all; method: immunoSEQ multiplex PCR. This table holds about 78,000 clones, more than 75% found once. Sequencing input: PBMCs. The receptors here all came from a woman between 50 and 59 years old in good health and CMV-seropositive.

The chain combines TRBV10-1 with TRBJ2-7, with a weak D call TRBD1 (5 bases). The CDR3 has 13 amino acids. With 6 bases removed from V and 4 bases from J, the gap between germline ends came to 13 bases. The germline gives CDR1 WNHNN, CDR2 SYGVQD (reference sequence). CDR3 nucleotide sequence: TGCGCCAGCAGCGTGGGGCCTGGGTACGAGCAGTACTTC. Translating it yields CASSVGPGYEQYF.

In this sample, this clone turned up once. The V gene is TRBV7-9, the J gene TRBJ2-1, with 7 nucleotides matching TRBD2. V lost 3 bases and J lost 6; bases outside the gene matches: 8. The germline gives CDR1 SEHNR, CDR2 FQNEAQ (reference sequence). The CDR3 has 15 residues. The CDR3 is CASSLGGSWGNEQFF. DNA of the CDR3: TGTGCCAGCAGCTTGGGCGGGAGCTGGGGCAATGAGCAGTTCTTC.

The chain couples TRBV6-1 to TRBJ2-5, with D possibly matching TRBD2 (5 bases). Matching the DNA end better, TRBJ2-7 makes the J call doubtful. The V gene's germline CDR1 is MNHNS and CDR2 SASEGT. This CDR3 comprises 14 residues. The CDR3 sequence is CASSEGGIPYEQYF. The CDR3, as DNA: TGTGCCAGCAGTGAAGGAGGGATACCCTACGAGCAGTACTTC.

The chain employs TRBV28 and TRBJ2-1; a possible D gene is TRBD2 (6 bases). This CDR3 region has 17 residues. CDR1 MDHEN and CDR2 SYDVKM come from the germline V gene. The V end was cut by 5 bases, the J end by 0 bases, with 17 bases between. The CDR3 region has the DNA TGTGCCAGCAGTCAGGACACTCAGACTAGCTCCTACAATGAGCAGTTCTTC. Its protein product is CASSQDTQTSSYNEQFF.

The chain couples TRBV10-1 to TRBJ2-3, with D tentatively TRBD2 (6 bases). Germline V CDR1 and CDR2: WNHNN, SYGVQD (reference sequence). CDR3 size: 15 residues. The V and J ends lost 4 bases and 0 bases respectively, with 11 bases between them. CDR3 bases: TGCGCCAGCAGTGGGCAAGCGGGTAGCACAGATACGCAGTATTTT. Residues: CASSGQAGSTDTQYF.

In DNA, the CDR3 is TGCGCCAGCAGCCGGGGAATAGCGGGGACCGGAGAGGATACGCAGTATTTT. Translating it yields CASSRGIAGTGEDTQYF. The V and J genes are TRBV5-1 and TRBJ2-3; TRBD2 matches 8 bases. Germline values: CDR1 SGHRS, CDR2 YFSETQ. V dropped 4 bases and J dropped 6; count of bases not matched to a gene: 16. The CDR3 is 17 residues long. Supplemented by reference TRBV5-1 and TRBJ2-3, the full variable domain reads KAGVTQTPRYLIKTRGQQVTLSCSPISGHRSVSWYQQTPGQGLQFLFEYFSETQRNKGNFPGRFSGRQFSNSRSEMNVSTLELGDSALYLCASSRGIAGTGEDTQYFGPGTRLTVL.

The V call is TRBV29-1, the J call TRBJ2-5; D remains unclear. The germline V gene encodes CDR1 SQVTM and CDR2 ANQGSEA. The V end was cut by 0 bases, the J end by 4 bases, with 18 bases between. The CDR3 totals 16 residues. The CDR3 sequence: CSVEEPRIRPGETQYF. The CDR3 DNA reads TGCAGCGTTGAAGAACCACGGATCCGACCGGGAGAGACCCAGTACTTC.

V gene TRBV7-6 combines with J gene TRBJ1-3, with D possibly matching TRBD1 (6 bases). This CDR3 region has 16 residues. Germline CDR1 reads SGHVS; CDR2 reads FNYEAQ. Trimming removed 2 bases from V and 0 bases from J, with 11 bases in between. The CDR3 nucleotides read TGTGCCAGCAGCTTACTCCCAGGGGACTCTGGAAACACCATATATTTT. The encoded protein is CASSLLPGDSGNTIYF.

There are a few counts of this clone. The V call is TRBV2, the J call TRBJ2-2; D unresolved. This CDR3 region has 14 residues. Trimming took 6 bases from V and 4 from J, leaving 12 bases between them. Germline V lookup: CDR1 SNHLY, CDR2 FYNNEI. The CDR3 nucleotides are TGTGCCAGCAGAGGTCTAGTGAGCACCGGGGAGCTGTTTTTT. Residues: CASRGLVSTGELFF.

V usage is TRBV6-5 and J usage is TRBJ2-3; 7 nucleotides line up with TRBD2. V dropped 7 bases and J dropped 1; count of bases not matched to a gene: 2. The germline CDR1 and CDR2 sequences are MNHEY and SVGAGI. This CDR3 spans 13 amino acids. CDR3 sequence: CASMAGGTDTQYF. CDR3 coding DNA: TGTGCCAGCATGGCGGGGGGCACAGATACGCAGTATTTT.

The V call is TRBV5-5, the J call TRBJ2-7; D is unclear. CDR1 and CDR2 (germline): SGHKS, YYEKEE (reference sequence). The CDR3 length is 15 residues. V shed 0 bases and J shed 0 bases, with 10 bases lying between them. In DNA form, the CDR3 reads TGTGCCAGCAGCTTGGACCTCCCTAGCTCCTACGAGCAGTACTTC. Translated: CASSLDLPSSYEQYF.

The CDR3 sequence: CASSFYGVGTPGEQYF. The CDR3 coding sequence is TGTGCCAGCAGTTTCTATGGTGTGGGGACACCCGGCGAGCAGTACTTC. J is TRBJ2-7 and V is TRBV6-6, with D possibly being TRBD1 (6 bases). The CDR3 covers 16 residues. Germline loops: CDR1 MNHNY, CDR2 SVGAGI (reference sequence). Trimming took off 4 bases at V and 6 bases at J, with 22 bases between the two ends.

The CDR3 DNA sequence: TGTGCCAGCAGTGAAATAGGGGGACAGGGACAAGAGACCCAGTACTTC. It is translated as CASSEIGGQGQETQYF. The chain uses TRBV2 and TRBJ2-5; 9 nucleotides line up with TRBD1. The CDR3 consists of 16 residues. V trimming: 2 bases; J trimming: 2 bases; junction bases outside the gene matches: 6. Germline assignment: CDR1 SNHLY and CDR2 FYNNEI.

The chain uses TRBV5-1 and TRBJ2-5, with 8 bases that match TRBD2. V was pared by 5 bases and J by 1 base, with 4 bases of the junction left unmatched. Per the germline V gene, CDR1 is SGHRS and CDR2 is YFSETQ. The CDR3 consists of 14 residues. CDR3 nucleotides: TGCGCCAGCAGGCAACTAGCGGTCCAAGAGACCCAGTACTTC. This encodes CASRQLAVQETQYF.

The rearrangement links TRBV11-3 to TRBJ1-4, with 7 bases fitting TRBD1. CDR1 and CDR2 (germline): SGHNT, YENEEA. The CDR3 runs 13 residues. J gave up 7 bases and V 9 bases, and 8 bases lay outside the gene matches. CDR3 bases: TGTGCCAGTAGCGGGCAGGGGGGTGAAAAACTGTTTTTT. Amino acid sequence: CASSGQGGEKLFF.

The V gene is TRBV5-6, the J gene TRBJ1-2; 7 bases line up with TRBD1. From germline, CDR1 is SGHDT and CDR2 YYEEEE. The CDR3 has 14 amino acids. The V segment lost 1 base and the J segment 4 bases; nucleotides outside the gene matches: 4. The CDR3 DNA is TGTGCCAGCAGCTTGAGAGGGGGCAGCTATGGCTACACCTTC. This codes for CASSLRGGSYGYTF.

The V gene is TRBV14, the J gene TRBJ1-2, with TRBD1 identical over 10 bases. This CDR3 has 17 amino acids. V lost 0 bases, J lost 2 bases, and 6 bases stayed unmatched. Looked up from germline, CDR1 is SGHDN and CDR2 is FVKESK. CDR3: CASSQEARQGANYGYTF. The CDR3 nucleotides read TGTGCCAGCAGCCAAGAGGCCCGACAGGGGGCGAACTATGGCTACACCTTC.

This chain joins TRBV5-6 and TRBJ2-7; D possibly corresponds to TRBD1 (5 bases). Between the trimmed V and J ends, which lost 1 base and 2 bases, there was a span of 16 bases. Germline lookup yields CDR1 SGHDT and CDR2 YYEEEE. The CDR3 totals 16 residues. The CDR3 sequence: CASSLYGQGGPYEQYV. The DNA of the CDR3 is TGTGCCAGCAGCTTGTACGGCCAGGGTGGGCCCTACGAGCAGTACGTC.

The chain combines TRBV29-1 with TRBJ2-5; 10 bases are a match to TRBD2. Germline V gene data show CDR1 as SQVTM and CDR2 as ANQGSEA. Unmatched junction bases numbered 9, after V lost 6 bases and J lost 5 bases. This CDR3 comprises 14 residues. The CDR3 nucleotides are TGCAGCGTGGGGACTAGCGTCAGAATGGAGACCCAGTACTTC. Translated, it gives CSVGTSVRMETQYF.

The chain joins TRBV5-1 to TRBJ2-7; 8 bases line up with TRBD2. This CDR3 is built from 15 residues. Germline V gives CDR1 SGHRS, CDR2 YFSETQ. V was clipped by 0 bases and J by 4 bases; unmatched bases: 6. The CDR3 sequence is CASSLGAGESYEQYV. Here the CDR3 DNA reads TGCGCCAGCAGCTTGGGAGCGGGGGAGTCTTACGAGCAGTACGTC.

This clone appeared a few times. The chain is built from TRBV5-1 and TRBJ2-3, with 9 positions matching TRBD2. Trimming removed 4 bases from V and 1 base from J; junction bases left unmatched: 4. In germline, CDR1 is SGHRS, CDR2 YFSETQ. The CDR3 length is 15 residues. The CDR3 bases are TGCGCCAGCAGCGACTGGACTAGCGGCACAGATACGCAGTATTTT. Translating gives CASSDWTSGTDTQYF.